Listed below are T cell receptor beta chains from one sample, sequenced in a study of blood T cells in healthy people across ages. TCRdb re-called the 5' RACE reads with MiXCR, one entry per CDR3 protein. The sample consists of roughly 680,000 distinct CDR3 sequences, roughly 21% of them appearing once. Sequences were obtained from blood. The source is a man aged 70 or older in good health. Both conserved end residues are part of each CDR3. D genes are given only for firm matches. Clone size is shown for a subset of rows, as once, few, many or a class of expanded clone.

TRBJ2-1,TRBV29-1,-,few,TGCAGCGTTGTACTAGGGAGGAATGAGCAGTTCTTC,CSVVLGRNEQFF
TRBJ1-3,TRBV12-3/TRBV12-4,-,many,TGTGCCAGCAGGAGATCCGGGACAAAGGGAAACACCATATATTTT,CASRRSGTKGNTIYF
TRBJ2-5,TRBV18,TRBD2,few,TGTGCCAGCTCACCACCAAGACTAGCTGAGACCCAGTACTTC,CASSPPRLAETQYF
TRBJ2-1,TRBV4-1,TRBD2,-,TGCGCCAGCAGCCAAGGGACTAGCGGGTACTCCTACAATGAGCAGTTCTTC,CASSQGTSGYSYNEQFF
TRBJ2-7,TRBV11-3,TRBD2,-,TGTGCCAGCAGCTTCCTTAGCGGGGAAGCCTACGAGCAGTACTTC,CASSFLSGEAYEQYF
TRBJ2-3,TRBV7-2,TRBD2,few,TGTGCCAGCGGTCTAGCGGGAGGGGCGGCAGATACGCAGTATTTT,CASGLAGGAADTQYF
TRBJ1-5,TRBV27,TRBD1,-,TGTGCCAGCAGTCCCGGGACAGATAGCAATCAGCCCCAGCATTTT,CASSPGTDSNQPQHF
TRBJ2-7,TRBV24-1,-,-,TGTGCCACCAGTGAAACAACAGGACAATACTACGAGCAGTACTTC,CATSETTGQYYEQYF
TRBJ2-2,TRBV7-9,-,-,TGTGCCAGCAGCTCTCAAGGCCTGATCGGGGAGCTGTTTTTT,CASSSQGLIGELFF
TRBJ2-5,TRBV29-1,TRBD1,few,TGCAGCGGTACACAGGGGGAAGGGACCCAGTACTTC,CSGTQGEGTQYF
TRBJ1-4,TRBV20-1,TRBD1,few,TGCAGTGCCAGGACAGGGCCCGAAAAACTGTTTTTT,CSARTGPEKLFF
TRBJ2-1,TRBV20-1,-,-,TGCAGTGGTACGGCTTGGGAGGAGCAGTTCTTC,CSGTAWEEQFF
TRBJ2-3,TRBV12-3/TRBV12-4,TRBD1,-,TGTGCCAGCAGTCCCCTAGGGGGCGATTTGACAGATACGCAGTATTTT,CASSPLGGDLTDTQYF
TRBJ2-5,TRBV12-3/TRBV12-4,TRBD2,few,TGTGCCAGCCCAAGACGGGAGGAAGAGACCCAGTACTTC,CASPRREEETQYF
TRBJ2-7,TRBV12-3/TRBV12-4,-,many,TGTGCCAGCAGAGCCGCGAGCTCCTACGAGCAGTACTTC,CASRAASSYEQYF
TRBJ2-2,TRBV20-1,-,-,TGCAGTGCTGGGTTCTCCGGGAGTAACACCGGGGAGCTGTTTTTT,CSAGFSGSNTGELFF
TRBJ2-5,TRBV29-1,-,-,TGCAGCGTTCAACGGGAGAGCGGCGTAGAGACCCAGTACTTC,CSVQRESGVETQYF
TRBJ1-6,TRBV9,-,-,TGTGCCAGCAGCGTAGGGACAGAGACTAGTTCACCCCTCCACTTT,CASSVGTETSSPLHF
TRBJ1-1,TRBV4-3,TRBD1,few,TGCGCCAGCAGCCAGGGACAGGGGCCCCTGAGCGCTGAAGCTTTCTTT,CASSQGQGPLSAEAFF
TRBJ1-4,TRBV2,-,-,TGTGCCAGCAGCAGACAGTGGGATGAAAAACTGTTTTTT,CASSRQWDEKLFF
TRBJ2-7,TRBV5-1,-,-,TGCGCCAGCAGCAAAGACAGGTACTACGAGCAGTACTTC,CASSKDRYYEQYF
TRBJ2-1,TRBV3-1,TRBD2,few,TGTGCCAGCAGCGGTTCGGGAGGCAATGAGCAGTTCTTC,CASSGSGGNEQFF
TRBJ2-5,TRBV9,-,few,TGTGCCAGCAGCGTTGGGCTAGGGACCTCGGAGACCCAGTACTTC,CASSVGLGTSETQYF
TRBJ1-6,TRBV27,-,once,TGTGCCAGCAGTTCCTCCAGGGTAAAAGGATCACCCCTCCACTTT,CASSSSRVKGSPLHF
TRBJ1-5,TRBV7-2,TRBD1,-,TGTGCCAGCAGCCCCTCTTCAGGACAGGGGAGAGTACAGCCCCAGCATTTT,CASSPSSGQGRVQPQHF
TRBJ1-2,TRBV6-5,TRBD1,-,TGTGCCAGCAGTTACCGGGACAGGGGGCGATATGGCTACACCTTC,CASSYRDRGRYGYTF
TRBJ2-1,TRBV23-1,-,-,TGCGCCAGCAGTACGGACAGAATCTCCTACAATGAGCAGTTCTTC,CASSTDRISYNEQFF
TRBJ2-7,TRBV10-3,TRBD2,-,TGTGCCATCAGTGAGTCGAATCGGGAGGGGAGCTCCTACGAGCAGTACTTC,CAISESNREGSSYEQYF
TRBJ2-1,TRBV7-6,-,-,TGTGCCAGCAGCTTAGAAGGAGGAGCGCGAAGCTCCTACAATGAGCAGTTCTTC,CASSLEGGARSSYNEQFF
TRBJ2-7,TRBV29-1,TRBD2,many,TGCAGCGTGAAGGTAGCGGGAGTGGCCTACGAGCAGTACTTC,CSVKVAGVAYEQYF
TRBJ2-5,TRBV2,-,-,TGTGCCAGCAGGGCCCTACGAGGCGTGGAGACCCAGTACTTC,CASRALRGVETQYF
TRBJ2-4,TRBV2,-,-,TGTGCCAGCCACCTGGGAGAGGGACACATTCAGTACTTC,CASHLGEGHIQYF
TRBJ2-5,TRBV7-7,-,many,TGTGCTAGCAGCTCCGGAGAGGGAGAGACCCAGTACTTC,CASSSGEGETQYF
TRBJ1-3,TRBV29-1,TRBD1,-,TGCAGCGTTGAAGACCCGACAGGGGGGGGAAACACCATATATTTT,CSVEDPTGGGNTIYF
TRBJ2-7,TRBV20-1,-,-,TGCAGTGCTACCAAAGAGGGCCGTGGGCAGTACTTC,CSATKEGRGQYF
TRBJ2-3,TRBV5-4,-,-,TGTGCCAGCACGGTAGCGGATACGCAGTATTTT,CASTVADTQYF
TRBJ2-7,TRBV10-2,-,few,TGCGCCAGCAAGTTTGAGGGCTCCTACGAGCAGTACTTC,CASKFEGSYEQYF
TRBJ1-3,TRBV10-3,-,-,TGTGCCATCAGTGATCCAGGAGGGGCCCGCTCTGGAAACACCATATATTTT,CAISDPGGARSGNTIYF
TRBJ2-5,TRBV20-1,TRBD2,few,TGCAGTGCTAGCGGGAGGGGTGAGACCCAGTACTTC,CSASGRGETQYF
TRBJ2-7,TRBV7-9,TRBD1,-,TGTGCCAGCACTCACGCGGGGACAGGGGGCTACGAGCAGTACTTC,CASTHAGTGGYEQYF
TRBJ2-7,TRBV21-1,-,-,TGTGCCAGCAGCAAAGCTACGGACAGCTACGAGCAGTACTTC,CASSKATDSYEQYF